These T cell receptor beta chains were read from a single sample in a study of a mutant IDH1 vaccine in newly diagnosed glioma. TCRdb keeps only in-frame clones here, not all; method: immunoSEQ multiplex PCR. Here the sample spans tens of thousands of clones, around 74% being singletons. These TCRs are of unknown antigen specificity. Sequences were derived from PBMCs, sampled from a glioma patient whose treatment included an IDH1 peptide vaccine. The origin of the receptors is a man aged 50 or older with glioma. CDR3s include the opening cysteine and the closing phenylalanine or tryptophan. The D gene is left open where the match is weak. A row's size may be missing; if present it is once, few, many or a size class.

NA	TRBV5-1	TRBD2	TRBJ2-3	CASSPAVSGDTDTQYF
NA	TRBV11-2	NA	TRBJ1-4	CASSLSSGYEKLFF
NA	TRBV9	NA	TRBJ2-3	CASSVGTSTDTQYF
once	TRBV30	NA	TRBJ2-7	CAWSVPQQKSYEQYF
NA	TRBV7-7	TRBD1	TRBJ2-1	CASSFGTGLDEQFF
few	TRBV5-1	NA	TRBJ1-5	CASSFDGFNQPQHF
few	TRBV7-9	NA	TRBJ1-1	CASSERLVNTEAFF
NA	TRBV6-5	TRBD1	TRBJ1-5	CASRRDRLSNQPQHF
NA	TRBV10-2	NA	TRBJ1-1	CASTGGAEAFF
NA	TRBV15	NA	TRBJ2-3	CATSRDPASDTQYF
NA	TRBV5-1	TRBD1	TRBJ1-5	CASSTGQDNQPQHF
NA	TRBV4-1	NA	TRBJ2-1	CASSQESVTYNEQFF
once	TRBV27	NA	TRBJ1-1	CANLPQGLTEAFF
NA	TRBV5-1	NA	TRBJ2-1	CASNPGGGYEQFF
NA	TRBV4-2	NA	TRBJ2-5	CASSQEMGGAYQETQYF
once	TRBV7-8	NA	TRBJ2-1	CASSWGGDEQFF
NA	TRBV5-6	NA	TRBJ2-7	CASSLGSNPYEQYF
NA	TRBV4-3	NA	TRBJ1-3	CASSQATGFQRNTIYF
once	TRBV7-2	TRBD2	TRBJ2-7	CASSLGGGSSYEQYF
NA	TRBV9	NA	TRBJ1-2	CASSVGVYGYTF
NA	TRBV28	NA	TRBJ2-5	CASSRSGNQETQYF
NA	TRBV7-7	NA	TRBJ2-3	CASSLISTDTQYF